This passage covers 20 T cell receptor beta chains from one sample sequenced in a study of shared clonotypes between healthy human individuals. Sequencing used immunoSEQ multiplex PCR; TCRdb keeps in-frame clones, though not all of them. The data show about 380,000 clones, about 96% seen once. What was sequenced was memory CD8+ T cells sorted from blood. The subset was: CD45RO+ cells pooled with CCR7-negative TemRA cells. The receptors here all came from a young man in good health.

The J gene is TRBJ2-2, the V gene TRBV5-6; D call uncertain. V was trimmed by 1 base and J by 10 bases, leaving 5 bases between them. The CDR3 length is 11 residues. The germline gives CDR1 SGHDT, CDR2 YYEEEE. This CDR3 reads CASSLLEELFF. The CDR3 DNA is TGTGCCAGCAGCTTGTTGGAGGAGCTGTTTTTT.

This clone was recorded once. The gene calls are TRBV7-8 and TRBJ1-5; the match to TRBD1 covers 7 bases. J gave up 3 bases and V 0 bases, and 5 bases lay outside the gene matches. In germline, CDR1 is SGHVS, CDR2 FQNEAQ. The CDR3 runs 16 residues. The CDR3 is CASSLARDSYNQPQHF. Here the CDR3 DNA reads TGTGCCAGCAGCTTAGCTAGGGACAGCTACAATCAGCCCCAGCATTTT.

J is TRBJ1-6 and V is TRBV5-1; D gene unclear. The CDR3 spans 12 residues. Germline V lookup: CDR1 SGHRS, CDR2 YFSETQ. V was shortened by 2 bases and J by 7 bases, with 4 bases between the two germline ends. CDR3 sequence (DNA): TGCGCCAGCAGCTTTGGGAATTCACCCCTCCACTTT. Residues: CASSFGNSPLHF.

The CDR3 coding sequence is TGTGCCTGGACCAGCAGGTCTACCGGGGGGAGGATCAATGAGCAGTTCTTC. It translates to CAWTSRSTGGRINEQFF. V and J are TRBV30 and TRBJ2-1, with 7 bases aligning to TRBD2. The germline V gene has CDR1 GTSNPN and CDR2 SVGIG (reference sequence). This CDR3 is 17 amino acids long. The V and J ends lost 4 bases and 6 bases, in that order; junction bases with no gene match: 18.

The J gene is TRBJ2-3, the V gene TRBV6-6; D might be TRBD1 or TRBD2, each matching 6 bases. V lost 2 bases and J 2 bases, leaving 11 bases between the germline ends. The CDR3 runs 15 residues. Looked up from germline, CDR1 is MNHNY and CDR2 is SVGAGI (reference sequence). The CDR3 DNA reads TGTGCCAGCAGTTACATCGGGGGCGACACAGATACGCAGTATTTT. Amino acids: CASSYIGGDTDTQYF.

This clone is a singleton in its sample. V gene TRBV28 combines with J gene TRBJ2-6, with 7 bases matching TRBD1. J lost 10 bases, V lost 3 bases, and 6 bases had no gene match. Looked up from germline, CDR1 is MDHEN and CDR2 is SYDVKM. CDR3 size: 14 residues. CDR3 loop: CASSFETGYNVLTF. The CDR3 nucleotides are TGTGCCAGCAGTTTCGAGACAGGGTATAACGTCCTGACTTTC.

This chain connects TRBV5-5 to TRBJ2-1; 7 nucleotides agree with TRBD1. V lost 4 bases and J lost 4; bases outside the gene matches: 14. The CDR3 totals 17 residues. The germline V gene encodes CDR1 SGHKS and CDR2 YYEKEE (reference sequence). In nucleotides, the CDR3 is TGTGCCAGCAGCCCTAGGGGGCCGCCTGTGTGGTACAATGAGCAGTTCTTC. Its protein product is CASSPRGPPVWYNEQFF.

The chain is built from TRBV9 and TRBJ2-1, with 11 bases identical to TRBD1. Germline V gene lookup returns CDR1 SGDLS and CDR2 YYNGEE. CDR3 size: 15 residues. V was clipped by 0 bases and J by 10 bases; unmatched bases: 6. In DNA form, the CDR3 reads TGTGCCAGCAGCGTAGCGGGACAGGGGGTTGGGGAGCAGTTCTTC. It yields the protein CASSVAGQGVGEQFF.

CDR3 coding DNA: TGCGCCAGCAGCTCCTTTAGCGGGAGGGCCACAGATACGCAGTATTTT. Translation gives CASSSFSGRATDTQYF. The chain carries TRBV4-1 and TRBJ2-3; 11 positions match TRBD2. Trimming cost V 5 bases and J 2 bases; bases outside gene matches: 6. The CDR3 sequence is 16 residues long. The germline CDR1 and CDR2 sequences are MGHRA and YSYEKL.

The chain couples TRBV28 to TRBJ2-5, with D perhaps TRBD1 or TRBD2 (5 bases each). CDR3 length: 12 amino acids. The V gene lost 5 bases and the J gene lost 5 bases, with 9 bases spanning the gap. CDR1 and CDR2 (germline): MDHEN, SYDVKM. CDR3 DNA: TGTGCCAGCAGTGGGACGTTGGAGACCCAGTACTTC. It codes for CASSGTLETQYF.

The V and J genes are TRBV19 and TRBJ2-2; no firm D call. This CDR3 has 13 amino acids. Germline V gives CDR1 LNHDA, CDR2 SQIVND (reference sequence). The V and J ends lost 3 bases and 3 bases respectively, with 5 bases between them. The CDR3, as DNA: TGTGCCAGTAGTATTTTGGACACCGGGGAGCTGTTTTTT. Protein sequence: CASSILDTGELFF.

V is TRBV25-1 and J is TRBJ1-5; TRBD1 aligns across 7 bases. Germline CDR1 MGHDK, CDR2 SYGVNS. After removal of 2 bases from V and 0 bases from J, the junction contained 10 bases not matched to a gene. The CDR3 has 18 amino acids. The chain's CDR3 is CASSEPIRGQYSNQPQHF. In nucleotides, the CDR3 is TGTGCCAGCAGTGAACCCATACGGGGACAGTATAGCAATCAGCCCCAGCATTTT.

The V and J genes are TRBV5-1 and TRBJ1-1, with D unclear. The CDR3 sequence is 14 residues long. Trimming left V 4 bases short and J 2 bases short, with 12 bases between. Germline-derived CDR1 and CDR2 are SGHRS and YFSETQ. The CDR3 region is CASSRTSSNTEAFF. CDR3 sequence (DNA): TGCGCCAGCAGCCGGACGTCGAGCAACACTGAAGCTTTCTTT.

The CDR3 nucleotides read TGTGCCATGGGGACAGGGATGGGGTACGAGCAGTACTTC. This translates into CAMGTGMGYEQYF. V gene TRBV10-3 combines with J gene TRBJ2-7; 9 bases line up with TRBD1. V lost 9 bases, J lost 4 bases, and 7 bases stayed unmatched. Germline assignment: CDR1 ENHRY and CDR2 SYGVKD. The CDR3 is 13 amino acids.

V and J are TRBV5-6 and TRBJ2-3, with D tentatively TRBD2 (5 bases). The germline V and J ends were trimmed by 1 base and 12 bases, with 9 bases remaining between them. This CDR3 has 11 residues. Germline assignment: CDR1 SGHDT and CDR2 YYEEEE. CDR3 protein: CASSLMEEQYF. The CDR3 DNA reads TGTGCCAGCAGCTTGATGGAGGAACAGTATTTT.

The chain joins TRBV5-1 to TRBJ2-7, with TRBD1 identical over 9 bases. Germline V gives CDR1 SGHRS, CDR2 YFSETQ. The CDR3 is 13 residues long. The junction had 1 base not matched to a gene; V was cut back by 3 bases and J by 3 bases. The CDR3 DNA follows: TGCGCCAGCAGCTGGACAGGGGACTACGAGCAGTACTTC. It yields the protein CASSWTGDYEQYF.

This clone showed up just once. The rearrangement uses TRBV6-5 and TRBJ1-1; D is ambiguous. This CDR3 region has 15 residues. The germline V gene has CDR1 MNHEY and CDR2 SVGAGI. Trimming removed 0 bases from V and 6 bases from J, with 14 bases in between. The CDR3 bases are TGTGCCAGCAGTTACTCGAAGGTCCTAGGGCCTGAAGCTTTCTTT. Translation: CASSYSKVLGPEAFF.

The J gene is TRBJ2-3, the V gene TRBV5-1; no clear D. V was shortened by 4 bases and J by 7 bases, with 10 bases between the two germline ends. The CDR3 runs 12 residues. The V gene's germline CDR1 is SGHRS and CDR2 YFSETQ. This chain's CDR3 is CASSQGANTQYF. In DNA, the CDR3 is TGCGCCAGCAGCCAAGGCGCGAATACGCAGTATTTT. The full variable domain, rest sourced from reference TRBV5-1 and TRBJ2-3, is KAGVTQTPRYLIKTRGQQVTLSCSPISGHRSVSWYQQTPGQGLQFLFEYFSETQRNKGNFPGRFSGRQFSNSRSEMNVSTLELGDSALYLCASSQGANTQYFGPGTRLTVL.

J is TRBJ2-2 and V is TRBV7-9; no definite D call. Germline V gene data show CDR1 as SEHNR and CDR2 as FQNEAQ (reference sequence). Trimming took 1 base from V and 7 from J, leaving 4 bases between them. This CDR3 is built from 12 residues. Here the CDR3 reads CASSLEIGELFF. The CDR3, as DNA: TGTGCCAGCAGCTTAGAGATCGGGGAGCTGTTTTTT.

The table lists this clone with a count of one. V and J are TRBV19 and TRBJ2-1; perhaps D is TRBD1 or TRBD2 (5 bases each). The germline V gene has CDR1 LNHDA and CDR2 SQIVND (reference sequence). CDR3 length: 13 residues. V lost 3 bases, J lost 8 bases, and 11 bases lay in between. CDR3 nucleotides: TGTGCCAGTAGTATCAGGGAGTGGGATGAGCAGTTCTTC. This codes for CASSIREWDEQFF.